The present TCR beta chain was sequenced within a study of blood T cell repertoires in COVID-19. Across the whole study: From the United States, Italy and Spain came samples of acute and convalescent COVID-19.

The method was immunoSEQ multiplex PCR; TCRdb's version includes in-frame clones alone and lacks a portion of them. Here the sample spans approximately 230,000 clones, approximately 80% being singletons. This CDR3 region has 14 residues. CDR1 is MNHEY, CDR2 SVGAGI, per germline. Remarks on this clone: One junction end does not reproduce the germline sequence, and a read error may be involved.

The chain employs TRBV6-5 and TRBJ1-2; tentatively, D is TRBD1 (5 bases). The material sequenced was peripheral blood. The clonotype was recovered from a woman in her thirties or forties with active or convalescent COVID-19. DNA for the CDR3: TGTGCCTGCAGTTACTCGTCAGGGCAGGTCGGCTACACCTTC. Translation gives CACSYSSGQVGYTF.